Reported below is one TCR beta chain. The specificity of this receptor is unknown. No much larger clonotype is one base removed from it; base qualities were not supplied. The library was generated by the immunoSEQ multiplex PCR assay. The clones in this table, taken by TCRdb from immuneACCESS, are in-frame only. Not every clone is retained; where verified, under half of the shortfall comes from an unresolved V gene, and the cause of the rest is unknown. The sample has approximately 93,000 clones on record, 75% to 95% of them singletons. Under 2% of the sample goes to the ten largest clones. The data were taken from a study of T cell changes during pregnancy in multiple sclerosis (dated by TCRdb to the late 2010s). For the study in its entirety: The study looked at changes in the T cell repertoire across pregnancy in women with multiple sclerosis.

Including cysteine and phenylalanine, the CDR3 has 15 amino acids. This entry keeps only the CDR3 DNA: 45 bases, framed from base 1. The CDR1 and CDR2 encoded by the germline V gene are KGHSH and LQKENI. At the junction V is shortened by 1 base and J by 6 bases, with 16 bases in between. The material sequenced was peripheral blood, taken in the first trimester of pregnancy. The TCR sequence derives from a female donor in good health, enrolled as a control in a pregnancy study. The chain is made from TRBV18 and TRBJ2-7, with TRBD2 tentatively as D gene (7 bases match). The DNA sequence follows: TGTGCCAGCTCACCACTGGCAGGGGAGGGCCGCGAGCAGTACTTC. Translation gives CASSPLAGEGREQYF. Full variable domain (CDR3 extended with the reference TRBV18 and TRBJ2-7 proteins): NAGVMQNPRHLVRRRGQEARLRCSPMKGHSHVYWYRQLPEEGLKFMVYLQKENIIDESGMPKERFSAEFPKEGPSILRIQQVVRGDSAAYFCASSPLAGEGREQYFGPGTRLTVT.